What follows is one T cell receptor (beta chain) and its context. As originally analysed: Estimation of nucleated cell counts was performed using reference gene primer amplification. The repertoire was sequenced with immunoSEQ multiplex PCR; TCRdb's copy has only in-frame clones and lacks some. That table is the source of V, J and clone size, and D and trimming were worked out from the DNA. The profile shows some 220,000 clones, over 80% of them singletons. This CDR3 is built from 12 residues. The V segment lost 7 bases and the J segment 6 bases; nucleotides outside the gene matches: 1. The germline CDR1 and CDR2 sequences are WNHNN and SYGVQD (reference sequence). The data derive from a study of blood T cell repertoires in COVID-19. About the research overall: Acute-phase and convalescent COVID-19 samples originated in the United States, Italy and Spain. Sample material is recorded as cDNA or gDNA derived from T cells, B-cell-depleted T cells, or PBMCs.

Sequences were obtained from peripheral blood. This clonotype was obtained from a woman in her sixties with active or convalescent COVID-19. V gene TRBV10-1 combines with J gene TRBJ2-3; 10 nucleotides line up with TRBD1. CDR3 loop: CASMGQGDTQYF. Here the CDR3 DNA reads TGCGCCAGCATGGGACAGGGGGATACGCAGTATTTT.